The 27 T cell receptor beta chains in this list originate from one sample, sequenced in a study of beta chain features in type 1 diabetes. cDNA synthesis used the whole RNA isolate, giving expressed TCRB sequences. The assay was immunoSEQ multiplex PCR, and TCRdb's table has in-frame clones only and misses some. The sample holds hundreds of thousands of clones, over 12% seen once. The sample consisted of naive CD4+ T cells from blood. These receptors were taken from a middle-aged woman in good health.

This clone was recorded a few times. The chain has TRBV6-6 and TRBJ2-7, with 11 bases matching TRBD1. Per germline, CDR1 MNHNY and CDR2 SVGAGI (reference sequence). The CDR3 totals 15 residues. V trimming: 0 bases; J trimming: 2 bases; junction bases outside the gene matches: 0. CDR3 in DNA: TGTGCCAGCAGTTACTCGGGACAGGGGGCCTACGAGCAGTACTTC. It codes for CASSYSGQGAYEQYF.

The V gene is TRBV5-4, the J gene TRBJ2-7, with TRBD2 identical over 12 bases. The V and J ends lost 0 bases and 4 bases, in that order; junction bases with no gene match: 5. CDR1 is SGHNT, CDR2 YYREEE, per germline (reference sequence). This CDR3 is 16 amino acids long. This CDR3 is CASSLASGGALYEQYF. In DNA form, the CDR3 reads TGTGCCAGCAGCTTGGCTAGCGGGGGGGCCCTATACGAGCAGTACTTC. The variable domain in full, completed from reference TRBV5-4 and TRBJ2-7, reads ETGVTQSPTHLIKTRGQQVTLRCSSQSGHNTVSWYQQALGQGPQFIFQYYREEENGRGNFPPRFSGLQFPNYSSELNVNALELDDSALYLCASSLASGGALYEQYFGPGTRLTVT.

Of note for this clone: The identical CDR3 is also encoded by other nucleotide sequences in the sample. This sequence joins TRBV9 and TRBJ1-2; D is unresolved. Germline assignment: CDR1 SGDLS and CDR2 YYNGEE. The CDR3 runs to 12 residues. V lost 3 bases and J 4 bases, leaving 7 bases between the germline ends. The CDR3 coding sequence is TGTGCCAGCAGCGCCGAGCTCTATGGCTACACCTTC. This translates into CASSAELYGYTF.

This clone was observed a few times. The chain is built from TRBV29-1 and TRBJ2-3, with D possibly being TRBD2 (6 bases). The CDR3 is 12 amino acids. Trimming stripped 5 bases from V and 6 bases from J, with 12 bases between. CDR1 SQVTM and CDR2 ANQGSEA come from the germline V gene. The CDR3 DNA is TGCAGCGTTCACACAGGAGGGGATACGCAGTATTTT. Protein sequence: CSVHTGGDTQYF.

This clone was observed a handful of times. The chain recombines TRBV6-5 with TRBJ1-1, with D possibly TRBD1 on 6 matching bases. Per the germline V gene, CDR1 is MNHEY and CDR2 is SVGAGI. V was cut by 10 bases and J by 1 base, with 16 bases left in between. CDR3 length equals 14 residues. In DNA, the CDR3 is TGTGCCACCAGAGGAGACAGGTGGAACACTGAAGCTTTCTTT. Translation: CATRGDRWNTEAFF.

V usage is TRBV23-1 and J usage is TRBJ2-7; 8 bases are shared with TRBD1. TRBV23-1 is filed as an ORF, its function uncertain. After removal of 2 bases from V and 9 bases from J, the junction contained 12 bases not matched to a gene. This CDR3 is built from 15 residues. CDR3 nucleotide sequence: TGCGCCAGCAGTCAACCGGGCAGGGGGCCGTCAATGCAGTACTTC. Protein sequence: CASSQPGRGPSMQYF.

The chain links TRBV18 to TRBJ2-7; 13 bases match TRBD2. Germline V CDR1 and CDR2: KGHSH, LQKENI. V lost 1 base and J lost 2; bases outside the gene matches: 5. The CDR3 is made up of 17 amino acids. CDR3: CASSPLRTSGGAYEQYF. In DNA, the CDR3 is TGTGCCAGCTCACCACTCCGGACTAGCGGGGGAGCCTACGAGCAGTACTTC. Together with reference TRBV18 and TRBJ2-7, the CDR3 gives the full variable domain: NAGVMQNPRHLVRRRGQEARLRCSPMKGHSHVYWYRQLPEEGLKFMVYLQKENIIDESGMPKERFSAEFPKEGPSILRIQQVVRGDSAAYFCASSPLRTSGGAYEQYFGPGTRLTVT.

This clone was seen a few times. The chain carries TRBV9 and TRBJ1-3; the D is unclear. The CDR3 is made up of 15 amino acids. With 3 bases removed from V and 0 bases from J, the gap between germline ends came to 10 bases. Germline V gives CDR1 SGDLS, CDR2 YYNGEE. This CDR3 reads CASSDQRGSGNTIYF. The CDR3 nucleotides are TGTGCCAGCAGCGATCAGCGAGGCTCTGGAAACACCATATATTTT. Full variable domain (remainder filled in from reference TRBV9 and TRBJ1-3): DSGVTQTPKHLITATGQRVTLRCSPRSGDLSVYWYQQSLDQGLQFLIQYYNGEERAKGNILERFSAQQFPDLHSELNLSSLELGDSALYFCASSDQRGSGNTIYFGEGSWLTVV.

The rearrangement uses TRBV9 and TRBJ1-2, with 7 bases lining up with TRBD1. Germline CDR1 and CDR2: SGDLS and YYNGEE. Trimming cost V 5 bases and J 8 bases; bases outside gene matches: 3. The length of the CDR3 is 11 residues. The CDR3 reads CASRRDSGYTF. CDR3 bases: TGTGCCAGCAGAAGGGACAGCGGCTACACCTTC.

In this sample, this clone turned up a few times. V gene TRBV6-5 combines with J gene TRBJ2-5; D may be TRBD2 (6 bases). Germline CDR1 reads MNHEY; CDR2 reads SVGAGI. V was shortened by 8 bases and J by 2 bases, with 15 bases between the two germline ends. CDR3 length: 14 amino acids. In DNA form, the CDR3 reads TGTGCCAGCGCCGCGGGGTCACCACAAGAGACCCAGTACTTC. Translation: CASAAGSPQETQYF.

This chain links TRBV7-8 with TRBJ2-1; maybe TRBD2 (7 bases). The V end lost 3 bases, the J end lost 9 bases, and 12 bases lay between the germline ends. Germline CDR1 and CDR2: SGHVS and FQNEAQ. There are 13 residues in the CDR3. CDR3 protein: CASSFRGAGEQFF. CDR3 nucleotide sequence: TGTGCCAGCAGCTTTCGGGGGGCGGGTGAGCAGTTCTTC.

The J gene is TRBJ1-1, the V gene TRBV2, with 8 bases aligning to TRBD1. V shed 7 bases, J shed 1 base, and the junction held 5 bases outside the gene matches. The length of the CDR3 is 14 residues. In germline, CDR1 is SNHLY, CDR2 FYNNEI. For the CDR3, the DNA is TGTGCCAGCATCCTGGACAGGGCGAACACTGAAGCTTTCTTT. It codes for CASILDRANTEAFF.

This clone was detected only a few times. The CDR3 reads CSVSSATNEKLFF. The DNA for the CDR3 is TGCAGCGTATCATCAGCAACTAATGAAAAACTGTTTTTT. V gene TRBV29-1 combines with J gene TRBJ1-4, with D hard to call. Trimming pared 6 bases from V and 0 bases from J, leaving 8 bases between. CDR1 is SQVTM, CDR2 ANQGSEA, per germline. The CDR3 is 13 residues long.

This clone was found a few times. This sequence joins TRBV2 and TRBJ2-2, with 11 nucleotides matching TRBD1. CDR3 length: 16 amino acids. From germline, CDR1 is SNHLY and CDR2 FYNNEI. J gave up 2 bases and V 9 bases, and 8 bases lay outside the gene matches. This CDR3 is CASTGRTGGNTGELFF. Written as DNA, the CDR3 is TGTGCCAGTACCGGGCGGACAGGGGGCAACACCGGGGAGCTGTTTTTT. Looking up the rest from reference TRBV2 and TRBJ2-2 gives the full variable domain: EPEVTQTPSHQVTQMGQEVILRCVPISNHLYFYWYRQILGQKVEFLVSFYNNEISEKSEIFDDQFSVERPDGSNFTLKIRSTKLEDSAMYFCASTGRTGGNTGELFFGEGSRLTVL.

At least ten counts were recorded for this clone. This chain connects TRBV18 to TRBJ2-5, with D possibly matching TRBD1 (6 bases). With 3 bases removed from V and 1 base from J, the gap between germline ends came to 6 bases. The CDR3 extends over 13 amino acids. The germline gives CDR1 KGHSH, CDR2 LQKENI. The CDR3 loop reads CASSPDSQETQYF. CDR3 coding DNA: TGTGCCAGCTCACCGGACAGCCAAGAGACCCAGTACTTC. The whole variable domain, remainder taken from reference TRBV18 and TRBJ2-5, is NAGVMQNPRHLVRRRGQEARLRCSPMKGHSHVYWYRQLPEEGLKFMVYLQKENIIDESGMPKERFSAEFPKEGPSILRIQQVVRGDSAAYFCASSPDSQETQYFGPGTRLLVL.

This clone was counted between two and nine times. This chain joins TRBV29-1 and TRBJ2-1; TRBD2 agrees at 14 bases. V trimming: 1 base; J trimming: 10 bases; junction bases outside the gene matches: 9. Per germline, CDR1 SQVTM and CDR2 ANQGSEA. CDR3 size: 16 residues. CDR3 protein: CSVEGYGLAGGLEQFF. The CDR3 DNA sequence: TGCAGCGTTGAAGGGTACGGACTAGCGGGGGGCTTAGAGCAGTTCTTC.

The chain employs TRBV6-5 and TRBJ2-1; 7 positions match TRBD2. This CDR3 is 15 amino acids long. Germline-derived CDR1 and CDR2 are MNHEY and SVGAGI. With 6 bases clipped from V and 6 bases from J, the junction kept 11 bases outside the gene matches. The DNA for the CDR3 is TGTGCCAGCAGGAACAAGCGGGGAAAGGGCAATGAGCAGTTCTTC. As protein: CASRNKRGKGNEQFF.

The gene calls are TRBV7-9 and TRBJ1-2, with D perhaps matching TRBD1 (5 bases). The CDR3 sequence is 15 residues long. CDR1 is SEHNR and CDR2 is FQNEAQ in the germline V gene (reference sequence). V was cut by 2 bases and J by 4 bases, with 14 bases left in between. This chain's CDR3 is CASSLRQGERYGYTF. The CDR3 DNA is TGTGCCAGCAGCTTAAGGCAGGGCGAACGCTATGGCTACACCTTC.

This chain links TRBV29-1 with TRBJ2-7; maybe TRBD1 (6 bases). V was cut by 3 bases and J by 0 bases, with 18 bases left in between. The length of the CDR3 is 16 residues. CDR1 and CDR2 (germline): SQVTM, ANQGSEA. The CDR3 protein is CSVEFSDRTFSYEQYF. The CDR3 DNA reads as TGCAGCGTTGAGTTTTCGGACAGAACCTTCTCCTACGAGCAGTACTTC.

The V call is TRBV25-1, the J call TRBJ1-1, with no clear D. V lost 1 base to trimming and J lost 4 bases, with 13 bases between them. This CDR3 is built from 15 residues. The V gene's germline CDR1 is MGHDK and CDR2 SYGVNS. CDR3: CASSEFGEWGTEAFF. The CDR3 bases are TGTGCCAGCAGTGAATTCGGGGAATGGGGCACTGAAGCTTTCTTT.

This chain links TRBV4-1 with TRBJ2-5; 10 nucleotides align to TRBD2. After removal of 3 bases from V and 2 bases from J, the junction contained 3 bases not matched to a gene. The CDR3 spans 15 residues. Germline V CDR1 and CDR2: MGHRA, YSYEKL. The CDR3 region has the DNA TGCGCCAGCAGCCATCGGACTAGCGGACAAGAGACCCAGTACTTC. It encodes CASSHRTSGQETQYF.

The chain links TRBV7-6 to TRBJ2-6; 11 positions match TRBD1. V shed 1 base, J shed 0 bases, and the junction held 2 bases outside the gene matches. This CDR3 spans 18 amino acids. The germline gives CDR1 SGHVS, CDR2 FNYEAQ. CDR3 nucleotides: TGTGCCAGCAGCTTAGTAGGGACAGGGGGCTCTGGGGCCAACGTCCTGACTTTC. Its translation is CASSLVGTGGSGANVLTF.

The chain recombines TRBV5-1 with TRBJ2-5, with unresolved D. The ends were cut back, 4 bases at V and 3 bases at J, with 4 bases in the middle. The CDR3 runs to 11 residues. The V gene's germline CDR1 is SGHRS and CDR2 YFSETQ. The CDR3 nucleotides read TGCGCCAGCAGCCATGAAGAGACCCAGTACTTC. Protein sequence: CASSHEETQYF.

This clone appeared a few times. The chain employs TRBV18 and TRBJ1-6; D perhaps matches TRBD1 (6 bases). Trimming pared 3 bases from V and 5 bases from J, leaving 11 bases between. Germline CDR1 and CDR2: KGHSH and LQKENI. The CDR3 loop spans 15 amino acids. In DNA, the CDR3 is TGTGCCAGCTCACCCAGGACAGTTAATAATTCACCCCTCCACTTT. It translates to CASSPRTVNNSPLHF. The entire variable domain, with the rest obtained from reference TRBV18 and TRBJ1-6, is as follows: NAGVMQNPRHLVRRRGQEARLRCSPMKGHSHVYWYRQLPEEGLKFMVYLQKENIIDESGMPKERFSAEFPKEGPSILRIQQVVRGDSAAYFCASSPRTVNNSPLHFGNGTRLTVT.

V is TRBV2 and J is TRBJ1-5; TRBD1 aligns across 7 bases. CDR3 length: 15 amino acids. V shed 6 bases and J 5 bases; nucleotides not matched to a gene: 10. Germline V gene data show CDR1 as SNHLY and CDR2 as FYNNEI. CDR3: CASSQGDSVHQPQHF. The CDR3 DNA reads TGTGCCAGCAGCCAGGGGGACAGTGTACATCAGCCCCAGCATTTT.

The chain has TRBV6-5 and TRBJ2-2; TRBD2 agrees at 9 bases. CDR3 size: 14 residues. With V trimmed by 5 bases and J by 3 bases, 1 base remained unmatched. Germline V gives CDR1 MNHEY, CDR2 SVGAGI. The CDR3 DNA reads as TGTGCCAGCAGTGTAGCGGGGGACACCGGGGAGCTGTTTTTT. It is translated as CASSVAGDTGELFF.

A note on this clone: A read error may account for a junction end that differs from germline. The chain is built from TRBV2 and TRBJ2-3, with D possibly being TRBD2 (5 bases). CDR1 is SNHLY, CDR2 FYNNEI, per germline. CDR3 length: 13 amino acids. The CDR3 DNA follows: TGTGCCAGCAGTGGCCTAGCTGGGGATAAGCAGTATTTT. Its translation is CASSGLAGDKQYF.